This T cell receptor (beta chain) was observed in a study of CD8 T cells in ankylosing spondylitis. Germline-derived CDR1 and CDR2 are MNHEY and SVGAGI. V gave up 2 bases and J gave up 2 bases, with 11 bases separating them. The length of the CDR3 is 15 residues. Broader study findings: Eight highly homologous variants formed a TCR beta motif that appeared characteristic of ankylosing spondylitis blood. With a CD8+ phenotype, disease-linked clones were relatively rare in peripheral blood.

Molecular-barcoded quantitative 5'-RACE produced these TCR beta libraries. TCRdb itself ran the 5' RACE reads through MiXCR, one entry per CDR3 protein. The sample has about 150,000 distinct CDR3 sequences; 25% to 35% are singletons. Worth noting for this clonotype: Antigen: not known.

This rearrangement joins TRBV6-5 to TRBJ2-3; D possibly corresponds to TRBD1 (6 bases). This receptor was identified in a male donor with ankylosing spondylitis. Sequenced sample: synovial fluid, either unsorted or a sorted T cell fraction (not recorded which). DNA for the CDR3: TGTGCCAGCAGTTACCAGGGGTATGTCACAGATACGCAGTATTTT. It yields the protein CASSYQGYVTDTQYF.